In its sample, the clone carrying this T cell receptor beta chain was seen a few times. Sequencing was performed with immunoSEQ multiplex PCR; in TCRdb, only in-frame clones are kept and a portion is missing. The sample contains about 400,000 clones, about 90% of which appear only once. This record comes from a study of blood T cell repertoires in COVID-19. In the study overall: Whether acute or convalescent, the COVID-19 samples came from the United States, Italy and Spain.

The germline V gene encodes CDR1 LGHNA and CDR2 YNFKEQ. After removal of 2 bases from V and 5 bases from J, the junction contained 8 bases not matched to a gene. The CDR3 sequence is 15 residues long. The sequence came from a woman between 25 and 40 years old who had recovered from COVID-19. Sequenced input: PBMCs or T cells enriched from blood (not recorded which). This sequence joins TRBV4-2 and TRBJ1-2; 7 bases fit TRBD1. CDR3 sequence: CASSQRGAGGYGYTF. CDR3 in DNA: TGTGCCAGCAGCCAAAGAGGGGCAGGGGGATATGGCTACACCTTC.